This entry features one T cell receptor beta chain sequence. It lacks a known antigen. No base quality information exists; no much larger clone differs at one position. Collaborating institutions collected whole blood in K2EDTA tubes following their own protocols. For TCRbeta analysis, collaborators shipped samples as frozen whole blood, isolated PBMCs, or DNA extracted from either of those sample types. The data stem from a study of blood T cell repertoires in COVID-19 (dated by TCRdb to the early 2020s). In terms of the full investigation: Collaborator samples came from the United States, Italy and Spain and covered acute and convalescent phases of COVID-19. The prospective study material was composed of cDNA or gDNA derived from T cells, B-cell-depleted T cells, or PBMCs. The dataset comprised deeply sampled blood TCRbeta repertoires from subjects exposed to, actively infected with, or recovered from COVID-19. The repertoires were made available in a free public database intended to serve as a resource for research on the immune response to SARS-CoV-2. Samples were obtained from the ongoing ImmuneRACE study (first 160 participants) and from 1,254 subjects provided by 6 global collaborators. The sample metadata nearly always contained a de-identified subject ID, COVID-19 status, age in years and sex. Where HLA class I and class II types were available, the types were taken from metadata supplied by the sample provider, not from assay-based typing. General findings and caveats noted by the study authors: Clinical and demographic metadata were provided uncurated, with the amount varying by source and participant.

TCRbeta CDR3 regions were amplified from genomic DNA by means of the immunoSEQ Assay, a bias-controlled multiplex PCR. As for the authors' bioinformatics: Within the assay, amplification of reference gene primers was used to estimate how many nucleated cells each sample contained. To quantify the absolute abundance of each unique TCRbeta CDR3 rearrangement, sequence reads were collapsed and filtered. For each sample, productive Simpson clonality was calculated as the square root of Simpson's diversity index over productive rearrangements. The table was pulled from immuneACCESS by TCRdb, which kept in-frame rearrangements only. Such tables lose some clones; where checked, under half of the loss comes from unresolved V genes, and the rest has no known cause. The V and J calls and the clone size are those of that table, but D and trimming were determined from the DNA. This sample lists some 35,000 clones; roughly four fifths were detected once. The ten largest clonotypes hold over 3.5% of the sample.

V trim: 2 bases; J trim: 4 bases; unmatched bases: 6. The CDR3 spans 16 residues, from the cysteine through the phenylalanine. Only the CDR3 DNA stays, 48 bases, in frame from base 1. The germline V gene (reference sequence) gives CDR1 as LGHDT and CDR2 as YNNKEL. The sequenced sample consisted of peripheral blood. Recombination linked TRBV3-1 (or the pseudogene TRBV3-2) to TRBJ2-2, and TRBD2 aligns with 8 junction nucleotides. The origin of this receptor is a man aged 50-59 years with acute or convalescent COVID-19. The CDR3 region has the sequence CASSQTAGVGTGELFF. The DNA sequence reads TGTGCCAGCAGCCAAACAGCGGGAGTGGGCACCGGGGAGCTGTTTTTT.